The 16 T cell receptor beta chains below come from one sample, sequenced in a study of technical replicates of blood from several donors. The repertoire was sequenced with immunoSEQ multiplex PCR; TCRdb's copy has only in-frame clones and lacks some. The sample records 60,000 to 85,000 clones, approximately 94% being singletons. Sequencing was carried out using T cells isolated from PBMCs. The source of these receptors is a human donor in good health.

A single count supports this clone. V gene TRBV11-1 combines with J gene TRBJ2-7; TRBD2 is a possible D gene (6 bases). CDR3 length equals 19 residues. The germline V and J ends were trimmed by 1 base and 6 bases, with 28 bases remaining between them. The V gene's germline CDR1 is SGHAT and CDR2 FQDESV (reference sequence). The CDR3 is CASSLGVFVAGPYSGEQYF. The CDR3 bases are TGTGCCAGCAGCTTAGGTGTATTCGTTGCGGGACCTTATTCAGGCGAGCAGTACTTC.

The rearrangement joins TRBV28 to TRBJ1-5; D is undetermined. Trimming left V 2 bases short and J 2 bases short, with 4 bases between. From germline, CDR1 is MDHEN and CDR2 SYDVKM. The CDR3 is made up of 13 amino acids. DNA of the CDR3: TGTGCCAGCAGTTTACAGGGCAATCAGCCCCAGCATTTT. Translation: CASSLQGNQPQHF.

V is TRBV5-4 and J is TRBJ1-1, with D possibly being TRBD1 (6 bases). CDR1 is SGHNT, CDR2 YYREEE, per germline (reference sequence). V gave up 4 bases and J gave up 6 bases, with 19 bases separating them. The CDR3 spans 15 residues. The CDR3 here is CASSPLNGQIAEAFF. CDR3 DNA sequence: TGTGCCAGCAGCCCGCTAAATGGACAGATTGCTGAAGCTTTCTTT.

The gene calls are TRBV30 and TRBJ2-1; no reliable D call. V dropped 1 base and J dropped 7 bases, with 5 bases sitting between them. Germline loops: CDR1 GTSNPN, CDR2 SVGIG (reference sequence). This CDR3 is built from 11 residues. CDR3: CAWSALNEQFF. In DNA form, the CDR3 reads TGTGCCTGGAGTGCCCTAAATGAGCAGTTCTTC.

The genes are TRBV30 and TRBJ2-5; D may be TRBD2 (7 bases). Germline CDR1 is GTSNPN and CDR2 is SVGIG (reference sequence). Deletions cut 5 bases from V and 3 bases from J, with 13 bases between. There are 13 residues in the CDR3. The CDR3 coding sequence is TGTGCCTGGCTCCGGGGGGCGAAAGAGACCCAGTACTTC. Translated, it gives CAWLRGAKETQYF.

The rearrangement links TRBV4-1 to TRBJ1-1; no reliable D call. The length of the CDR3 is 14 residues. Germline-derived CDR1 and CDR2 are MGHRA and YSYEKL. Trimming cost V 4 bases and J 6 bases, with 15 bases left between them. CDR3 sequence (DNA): TGCGCCAGCAGCCCACCCAGCGGGATTGCTGAAGCTTTCTTT. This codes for CASSPPSGIAEAFF.

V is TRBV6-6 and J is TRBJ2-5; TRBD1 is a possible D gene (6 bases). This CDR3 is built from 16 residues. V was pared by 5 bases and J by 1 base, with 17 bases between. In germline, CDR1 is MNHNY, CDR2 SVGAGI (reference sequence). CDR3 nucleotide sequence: TGTGCCAGCAGTGTCCACAGGGTTTCGGTCCAAGAGACCCAGTACTTC. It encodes CASSVHRVSVQETQYF.

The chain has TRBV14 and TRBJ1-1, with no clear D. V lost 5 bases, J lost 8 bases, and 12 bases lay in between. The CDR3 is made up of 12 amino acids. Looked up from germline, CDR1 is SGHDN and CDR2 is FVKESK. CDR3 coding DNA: TGTGCCAGCAGCGACACGGACTTCGAAGCTTTCTTT. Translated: CASSDTDFEAFF. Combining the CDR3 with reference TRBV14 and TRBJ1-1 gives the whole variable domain EAGVTQFPSHSVIEKGQTVTLRCDPISGHDNLYWYRRVMGKEIKFLLHFVKESKQDESGMPNNRFLAERTGGTYSTLKVQPAELEDSGVYFCASSDTDFEAFFGQGTRLTVV.

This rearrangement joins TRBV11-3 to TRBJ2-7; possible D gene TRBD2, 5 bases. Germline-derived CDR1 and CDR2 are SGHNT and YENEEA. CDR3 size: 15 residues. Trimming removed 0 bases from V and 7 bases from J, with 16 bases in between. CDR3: CASSLDAGGVDEQYF. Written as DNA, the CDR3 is TGTGCCAGCAGCTTAGATGCGGGTGGGGTGGATGAGCAGTACTTC.

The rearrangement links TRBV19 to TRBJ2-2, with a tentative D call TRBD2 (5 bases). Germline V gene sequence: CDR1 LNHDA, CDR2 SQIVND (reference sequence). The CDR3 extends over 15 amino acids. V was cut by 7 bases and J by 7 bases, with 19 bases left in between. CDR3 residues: CASTIDPNGVGELFF. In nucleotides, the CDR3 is TGTGCCAGTACCATAGACCCAAACGGGGTCGGGGAGCTGTTTTTT.

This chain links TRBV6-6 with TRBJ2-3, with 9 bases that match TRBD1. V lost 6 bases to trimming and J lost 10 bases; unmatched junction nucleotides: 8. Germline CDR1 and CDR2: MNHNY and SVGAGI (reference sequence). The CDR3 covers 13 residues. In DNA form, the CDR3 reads TGTGCCAGCAGCCGGGACAGGGAAGTTCCGCAGTATTTT. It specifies CASSRDREVPQYF.

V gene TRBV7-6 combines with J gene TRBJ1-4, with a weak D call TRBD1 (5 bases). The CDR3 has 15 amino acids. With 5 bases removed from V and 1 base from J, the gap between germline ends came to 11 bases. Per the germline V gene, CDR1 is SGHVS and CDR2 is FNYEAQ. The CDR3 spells CASSPQAGTNEKLFF. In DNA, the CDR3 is TGTGCCAGCAGCCCACAGGCCGGAACTAATGAAAAACTGTTTTTT.

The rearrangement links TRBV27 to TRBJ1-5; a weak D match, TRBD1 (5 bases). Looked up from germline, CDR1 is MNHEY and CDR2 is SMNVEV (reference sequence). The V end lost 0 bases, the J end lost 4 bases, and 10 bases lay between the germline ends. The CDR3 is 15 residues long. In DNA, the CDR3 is TGTGCCAGCAGTTTATCGATGACAGTTAATCAGCCCCAGCATTTT. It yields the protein CASSLSMTVNQPQHF.

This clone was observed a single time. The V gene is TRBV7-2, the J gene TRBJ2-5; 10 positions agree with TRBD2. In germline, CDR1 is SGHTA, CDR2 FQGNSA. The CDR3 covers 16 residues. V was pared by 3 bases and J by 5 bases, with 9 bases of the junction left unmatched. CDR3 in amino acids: CASSFVAGGGRETQYF. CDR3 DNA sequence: TGTGCCAGCAGCTTCGTAGCGGGAGGTGGGCGGGAGACCCAGTACTTC.

CDR3 sequence reads: CASSYFGGSSGNTIYF. In nucleotides, the CDR3 is TGTGCCAGCAGTTACTTTGGGGGGAGCTCTGGAAACACCATATATTTT. The gene calls are TRBV6-5 and TRBJ1-3; tentatively, D is TRBD1 (5 bases). Looked up from germline, CDR1 is MNHEY and CDR2 is SVGAGI. This CDR3 contains 16 residues. Trimming took 1 base from V and 0 from J, leaving 10 bases between them.

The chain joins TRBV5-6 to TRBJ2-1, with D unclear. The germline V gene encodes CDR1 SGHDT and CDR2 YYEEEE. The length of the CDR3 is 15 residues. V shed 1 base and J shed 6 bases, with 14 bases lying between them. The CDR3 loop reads CASSLYHRRSNEQFF. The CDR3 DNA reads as TGTGCCAGCAGCTTGTATCACAGAAGATCCAATGAGCAGTTCTTC.